The rows below give T cell receptor beta chains drawn from one sample of a study of cytomegalovirus exposure and HLA in healthy donors. Generated by immunoSEQ multiplex PCR, the TCRdb table keeps only in-frame clones and is missing some. Seen here are over 150,000 clones, around 77% observed once, and the top ten hold just under 3%. Sample: PBMCs. Receptors were obtained from a woman younger than 45 in good health and CMV-seronegative. CDR3s include the opening cysteine and the closing phenylalanine or tryptophan. Fields, in order: D gene, V gene, clone size, J gene, CDR3 protein, CDR3 DNA. D genes are given only for firm matches. Part of the rows lack a size; the others show once, few, many or a class for expanded clones.

>NA|TRBV7-8|NA|TRBJ2-1
CASSLGGRENNEQFF
TGTGCCAGCAGCTTAGGTGGCCGGGAAAACAATGAGCAGTTCTTC
>TRBD2|TRBV10-3|once|TRBJ2-1
CAISERTSGYNEQFF
TGTGCCATCAGTGAGCGGACTAGCGGTTACAATGAGCAGTTCTTC
>TRBD1|TRBV2|NA|TRBJ2-2
CASSQPGTGAGELFF
TGTGCCAGCAGTCAACCCGGGACAGGGGCCGGGGAGCTGTTTTTT
>TRBD1|TRBV5-1|NA|TRBJ2-1
CATKGQGNDEQFF
TGCGCCACAAAAGGACAGGGCAACGATGAGCAGTTCTTC
>NA|TRBV7-9|once|TRBJ2-3
CASSQGGAIGTQYF
TGTGCCAGCAGTCAAGGGGGGGCTATAGGTACGCAGTATTTT
>NA|TRBV27|NA|TRBJ1-5
CASSLERGGNQPQHF
TGTGCCAGCAGTTTAGAACGGGGTGGCAATCAGCCCCAGCATTTT
>NA|TRBV5-4|NA|TRBJ2-3
CASSPNLLDTQYF
TGTGCCAGCAGCCCTAATTTGTTAGATACGCAGTATTTT
>NA|TRBV4-1|NA|TRBJ1-1
CASSVRLGGTQGAFF
TGCGCCAGCAGCGTGAGACTAGGCGGGACCCAAGGAGCTTTCTTT
>NA|TRBV7-9|few|TRBJ2-7
CASNQYRDSGYEQYF
TGTGCCAGCAACCAATACCGGGACTCCGGCTACGAGCAGTACTTC
>NA|TRBV15|few|TRBJ1-4
CATSRDRGKLFF
TGTGCCACCAGCAGAGACAGGGGAAAACTGTTTTTT
>NA|TRBV5-6|NA|TRBJ2-3
CASSLVGGAPDTQYF
TGTGCCAGCAGCTTGGTAGGGGGGGCCCCAGATACGCAGTATTTT
>TRBD1|TRBV9|NA|TRBJ2-6
CASSGHRDRGSGANVLTF
TGTGCCAGCAGCGGACACCGGGACAGGGGCTCTGGGGCCAACGTCCTGACTTTC
>NA|TRBV5-1|NA|TRBJ2-5
CASSLGGAAGGGGETQYF
TGCGCCAGCAGCTTGGGAGGTGCGGCAGGGGGCGGGGGAGAGACCCAGTACTTC
>TRBD1|TRBV4-1|NA|TRBJ1-3
CASSQGGQQMDTIYF
TGCGCCAGCAGCCAGGGGGGACAGCAGATGGACACCATATATTTT
>TRBD1|TRBV19|NA|TRBJ2-2
CASSLGQGLTGELFF
TGTGCCAGTAGTCTAGGACAGGGACTGACCGGGGAGCTGTTTTTT
>NA|TRBV5-5|NA|TRBJ2-5
CASSLAPRVGKETQYF
TGTGCCAGCAGCTTGGCACCCAGGGTCGGCAAGGAGACCCAGTACTTC
>NA|TRBV18|NA|TRBJ1-1
CASSPPSENTEAFF
TGTGCCAGCTCACCACCGTCAGAGAACACTGAAGCTTTCTTT
>TRBD1|TRBV7-6|NA|TRBJ2-2
CASSLQGAGELFF
TGTGCCAGCAGTTTACAGGGGGCCGGGGAGCTGTTTTTT
>NA|TRBV30|NA|TRBJ1-1
CALGAESGTEAFF
TGTGCCTTGGGTGCGGAATCGGGGACTGAAGCTTTCTTT
>TRBD1|TRBV7-6|NA|TRBJ1-4
CASRPGTGKGEIEKLFF
TGTGCCAGCAGGCCCGGGACAGGGAAAGGGGAAATTGAAAAACTGTTTTTT
>TRBD2|TRBV11-2|few|TRBJ2-7
CASRPRTSGSKIGEQYF
TGTGCCAGCAGACCGAGGACTAGCGGGAGTAAAATTGGCGAGCAGTACTTC
>TRBD2|TRBV7-9|NA|TRBJ2-3
CASSLGLLAGGTDTQYF
TGTGCCAGCAGCTTAGGGTTATTAGCGGGGGGCACAGATACGCAGTATTTT
>TRBD1|TRBV5-1|once|TRBJ1-3
CASSAGQASSGNTIYF
TGCGCCAGCAGCGCGGGACAGGCTTCCTCTGGAAACACCATATATTTT
>TRBD1|TRBV7-9|NA|TRBJ1-1
CASSPRTGMGTEAFF
TGTGCCAGCAGCCCCCGGACAGGGATGGGCACTGAAGCTTTCTTT
>NA|TRBV6-6|few|TRBJ2-2
CATYLWGGPGGELFF
TGTGCCACTTACCTCTGGGGGGGGCCTGGCGGGGAGCTGTTTTTT
>NA|TRBV12-5|NA|TRBJ2-4
CASGPADIQYF
TGTGCTAGTGGACCCGCGGACATTCAGTACTTC
>TRBD2|TRBV4-1|NA|TRBJ2-3
CASSQVRLAGPRTDTQYF
TGCGCCAGCAGCCAAGTCCGACTAGCGGGACCCCGCACAGATACGCAGTATTTT
>NA|TRBV6-6|NA|TRBJ2-1
CASSYLVGGNEQFF
TGTGCCAGCAGTTACTTGGTAGGGGGCAATGAGCAGTTCTTC
>NA|TRBV4-1|once|TRBJ2-3
CASSQESVSTDTQYF
TGCGCCAGCAGCCAAGAATCGGTTAGCACAGATACGCAGTATTTT
>NA|TRBV7-9|once|TRBJ1-5
CSSSLGGDQPQHF
TGTTCCAGCAGCTTAGGGGGGGATCAGCCCCAGCATTTT
>TRBD2|TRBV9|NA|TRBJ2-1
CASSVVAGLYNEQFF
TGTGCCAGCAGCGTAGTAGCGGGACTATACAATGAGCAGTTCTTC
>NA|TRBV28|NA|TRBJ1-2
CASGPYGYTF
TGTGCCAGCGGGCCTTATGGCTACACCTTC
>TRBD1|TRBV7-9|NA|TRBJ1-2
CASFRTGDYGYTF
TGTGCCAGCTTCCGGACAGGGGACTATGGCTACACCTTC
>NA|TRBV6-1|NA|TRBJ1-6
CASSEGTPDNSPLHF
TGTGCCAGCAGTGAAGGGACACCTGACAATTCACCCCTCCACTTT
>NA|TRBV27|NA|TRBJ2-7
CASSLSPFPGSSYEQYF
TGTGCCAGCAGTTTATCCCCGTTTCCGGGGAGCTCCTACGAGCAGTACTTC
>NA|TRBV6-6|NA|TRBJ2-6
CASTVSGANVLTF
TGTGCCAGTACAGTTTCTGGGGCCAACGTCCTGACTTTC
>NA|TRBV2|NA|TRBJ1-5
CASSEAEGGFNQPQHF
TGTGCCAGCAGTGAAGCGGAGGGAGGTTTCAATCAGCCCCAGCATTTT
>NA|TRBV4-1|NA|TRBJ2-7
CASSPRGAGASRYEQYF
TGCGCCAGCAGCCCCAGGGGTGCGGGAGCGAGTCGATACGAGCAGTACTTC
>NA|TRBV27|few|TRBJ2-7
CASSLEPGFPYEQYF
TGTGCCAGCAGTTTAGAACCAGGGTTCCCCTACGAGCAGTACTTC
>NA|TRBV4-2|NA|TRBJ1-4
CASSEGLPNEKLFF
TGTGCCAGCAGCGAGGGCCTCCCTAATGAAAAACTGTTTTTT
>TRBD2|TRBV10-3|NA|TRBJ2-7
CAISERTSGGANEQYF
TGTGCCATCAGTGAACGGACTAGCGGGGGGGCAAATGAGCAGTACTTC
>NA|TRBV4-2|once|TRBJ2-1
CASSQGGRRINNEQFF
TGTGCCAGCAGCCAAGGAGGCAGAAGAATTAACAATGAGCAGTTCTTC